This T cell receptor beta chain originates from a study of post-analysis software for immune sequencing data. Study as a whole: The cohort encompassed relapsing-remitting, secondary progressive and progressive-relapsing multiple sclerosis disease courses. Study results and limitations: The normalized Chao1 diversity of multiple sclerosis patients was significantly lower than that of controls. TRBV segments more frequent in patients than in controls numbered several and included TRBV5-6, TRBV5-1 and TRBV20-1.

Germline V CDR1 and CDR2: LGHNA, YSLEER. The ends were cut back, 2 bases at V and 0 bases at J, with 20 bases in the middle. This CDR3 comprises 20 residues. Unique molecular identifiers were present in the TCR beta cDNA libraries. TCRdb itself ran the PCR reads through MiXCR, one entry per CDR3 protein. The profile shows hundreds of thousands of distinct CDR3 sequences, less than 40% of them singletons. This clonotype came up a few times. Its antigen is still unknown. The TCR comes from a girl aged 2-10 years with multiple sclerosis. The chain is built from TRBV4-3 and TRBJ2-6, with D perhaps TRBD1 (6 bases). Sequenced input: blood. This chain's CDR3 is CASSQSNVGTRSSGANVLTF. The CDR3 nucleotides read TGCGCCAGCAGCCAAAGTAATGTCGGGACAAGATCCTCTGGGGCCAACGTCCTGACTTTC.